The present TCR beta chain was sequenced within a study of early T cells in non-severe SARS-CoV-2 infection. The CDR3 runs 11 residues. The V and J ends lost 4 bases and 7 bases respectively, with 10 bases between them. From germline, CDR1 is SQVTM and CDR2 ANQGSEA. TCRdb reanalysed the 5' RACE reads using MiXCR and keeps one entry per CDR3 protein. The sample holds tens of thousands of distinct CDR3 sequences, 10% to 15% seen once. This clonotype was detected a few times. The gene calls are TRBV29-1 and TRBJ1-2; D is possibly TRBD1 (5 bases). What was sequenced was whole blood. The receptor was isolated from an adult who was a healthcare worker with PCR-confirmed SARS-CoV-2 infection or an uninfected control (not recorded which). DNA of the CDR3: TGCAGCGTTGGAGGGACGGCTGGCTACACCTTC. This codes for CSVGGTAGYTF.